These 9 T cell receptor beta chains originate from one sample sequenced in a study of blood T cell repertoires in COVID-19. Libraries were prepared by immunoSEQ multiplex PCR; TCRdb keeps only in-frame clonotypes and omits some of them. This sample has some 130,000 clones, with around 85% found just once. The source material was peripheral blood. These receptors were obtained from a woman aged 80 or over with acute or convalescent COVID-19.

V usage is TRBV11-2 and J usage is TRBJ1-2; D is uncertain. V lost 0 bases, J lost 8 bases, and 16 bases lay in between. The CDR3 is 15 amino acids. Germline V lookup: CDR1 SGHAT, CDR2 FQNNGV. The CDR3 nucleotides read TGTGCCAGCAGCTTAGATTACACGGGAATGTACGGCTACACCTTC. It translates to CASSLDYTGMYGYTF.

This clone turned up a few times. The chain is built from TRBV12-5 and TRBJ1-4; 7 positions agree with TRBD1. V shed 4 bases and J 5 bases; nucleotides not matched to a gene: 10. The CDR3 consists of 16 residues. CDR1 is LGHNT, CDR2 FRNRAP, per germline. The CDR3 protein is CASGSRRTGQNEKLFF. CDR3 bases: TGTGCTAGTGGTTCCCGCCGGACAGGTCAAAATGAAAAACTGTTTTTT. The whole variable domain, remainder taken from reference TRBV12-5 and TRBJ1-4, is DARVTQTPRHKVTEMGQEVTMRCQPILGHNTVFWYRQTMMQGLELLAYFRNRAPLDDSGMPKDRFSAEMPDATLATLKIQPSEPRDSAVYFCASGSRRTGQNEKLFFGSGTQLSVL.

The chain has TRBV21-1 and TRBJ2-7; the D call in the table, TRBD1, was not verified against the DNA. TRBV21-1 is recorded as a pseudogene. This CDR3 has 16 amino acids. CDR3 bases: TGTGCCAGCAGCAAAGGAGGCGGGGACAGGGGATACGAGCAGTACTTC. As protein: CASSKGGGDRGYEQYF.

The chain joins TRBV6-2 or TRBV6-3 to TRBJ2-7; D gene uncertain. The CDR3 runs to 14 residues. CDR1 is MNHEY, CDR2 SVGEGT, per germline. V was trimmed by 1 base and J by 0 bases, leaving 7 bases between them. The CDR3 loop is CASSYYGSSYEQYF. The DNA for the CDR3 is TGTGCCAGCAGTTACTATGGCAGCTCCTACGAGCAGTACTTC.

This sequence joins TRBV5-1 and TRBJ1-6; 11 nucleotides agree with TRBD1. Germline V gene sequence: CDR1 SGHRS, CDR2 YFSETQ. The CDR3 totals 15 residues. With V trimmed by 3 bases and J by 9 bases, 5 bases remained unmatched. This CDR3 is CASSWDRGSGSPLHF. The CDR3 DNA reads TGCGCCAGCAGCTGGGACAGGGGGTCGGGTTCACCCCTCCACTTT.

This chain connects TRBV2 to TRBJ1-2; D is possibly TRBD1 (5 bases). This CDR3 has 13 amino acids. Looked up from germline, CDR1 is SNHLY and CDR2 is FYNNEI. Trimming cost V 6 bases and J 5 bases, with 13 bases left between them. The CDR3 nucleotides are TGTGCCAGCAGGGGGTTGGGGCAGTATGGCTACACCTTC. Amino acids: CASRGLGQYGYTF.

The genes are TRBV7-6 and TRBJ1-3; D might be TRBD1 (6 bases). This CDR3 contains 15 residues. V was cut by 1 base and J by 2 bases, with 9 bases left in between. Germline CDR1 is SGHVS and CDR2 is FNYEAQ. DNA of the CDR3: TGTGCCAGCAGCTTAGGGGCAGGGGCTGGAAACACCATATATTTT. It specifies CASSLGAGAGNTIYF.

The V gene is TRBV6-2 or TRBV6-3, the J gene TRBJ2-7; D is perhaps TRBD1 (5 bases). The CDR3 sequence is 15 residues long. The germline V gene has CDR1 MNHEY and CDR2 SVGEGT. Trimming cost V 1 base and J 4 bases, with 14 bases left between them. As DNA, the CDR3 is TGTGCCAGCAGTTACTTCAGTGCAGGGCATTACGAGCAGTACTTC. It is translated as CASSYFSAGHYEQYF.

The V and J genes are TRBV7-2 and TRBJ1-5; no reliable D call. The CDR3 has 17 amino acids. V was cut by 5 bases and J by 0 bases, with 17 bases left in between. Per germline, CDR1 SGHTA and CDR2 FQGNSA. The CDR3 DNA is TGTGCCAGCAGCACTCTCACGGGGAACCCTAGCAATCAGCCCCAGCATTTT. Translating it yields CASSTLTGNPSNQPQHF.